This T cell receptor beta chain was sequenced during a study of T cells in localized non-small cell lung cancer. This clone was counted only a few times. Its antigen is currently unknown. Germline V gives CDR1 MNHGY, CDR2 SAAAGT. The V end was cut by 5 bases, the J end by 2 bases, with 16 bases between. The CDR3 is made up of 15 amino acids. Overall study findings and caveats: Tumor showed lower T cell clonality than uninvolved adjacent lung, where it was highest.

This table comes from immunoSEQ multiplex PCR, and its TCRdb copy is limited to in-frame clones, with some not included. The data hold 3,000 to 3,500 clones, with around 25% observed a single time. The sequencing here drew on lung tumor tissue, taken before any cancer treatment. The rearrangement links TRBV6-8 to TRBJ2-7; TRBD2 is a possible D gene (5 bases). The source of this sequence is a man aged 40 to 75 with stage II squamous cell lung carcinoma. CDR3 coding DNA: TGTGCCAGCAGTGCGAGGGAGTTTGGGGCCTACGAGCAGTACTTC. Its protein is CASSAREFGAYEQYF.